This T cell receptor (beta chain) was observed in a study of human T cells and chemical hapten exposure. In its sample, this clonotype was seen a few times. Deletions cut 0 bases from V and 7 bases from J, with 10 bases between. Germline V gives CDR1 MDHEN, CDR2 SYDVKM. The CDR3 is 14 amino acids. TCRdb used MiXCR to reprocess the RACE reads, holding one entry per CDR3 protein. The sample records under 450,000 distinct CDR3 sequences, 4.8% being singletons. The time point was: patch test 1, 2 weeks after DPC sensitization. Treatment reported: therapeutic diphenylcyclopropenone sensitization with weekly scalp DPC.

The chain joins TRBV28 to TRBJ2-1; D may correspond to TRBD1 or TRBD2 (6 bases each). This TCR came from a woman between 45 and 60 years old with alopecia areata. Some clones in this sample may be carry-over from other donors' samples. The specimen was whole blood, collected in connection with sensitization to the hapten diphenylcyclopropenone (DPC). The CDR3 protein is CASSLWRGENEQFF. The CDR3 bases are TGTGCCAGCAGTTTATGGAGGGGGGAGAATGAGCAGTTCTTC.